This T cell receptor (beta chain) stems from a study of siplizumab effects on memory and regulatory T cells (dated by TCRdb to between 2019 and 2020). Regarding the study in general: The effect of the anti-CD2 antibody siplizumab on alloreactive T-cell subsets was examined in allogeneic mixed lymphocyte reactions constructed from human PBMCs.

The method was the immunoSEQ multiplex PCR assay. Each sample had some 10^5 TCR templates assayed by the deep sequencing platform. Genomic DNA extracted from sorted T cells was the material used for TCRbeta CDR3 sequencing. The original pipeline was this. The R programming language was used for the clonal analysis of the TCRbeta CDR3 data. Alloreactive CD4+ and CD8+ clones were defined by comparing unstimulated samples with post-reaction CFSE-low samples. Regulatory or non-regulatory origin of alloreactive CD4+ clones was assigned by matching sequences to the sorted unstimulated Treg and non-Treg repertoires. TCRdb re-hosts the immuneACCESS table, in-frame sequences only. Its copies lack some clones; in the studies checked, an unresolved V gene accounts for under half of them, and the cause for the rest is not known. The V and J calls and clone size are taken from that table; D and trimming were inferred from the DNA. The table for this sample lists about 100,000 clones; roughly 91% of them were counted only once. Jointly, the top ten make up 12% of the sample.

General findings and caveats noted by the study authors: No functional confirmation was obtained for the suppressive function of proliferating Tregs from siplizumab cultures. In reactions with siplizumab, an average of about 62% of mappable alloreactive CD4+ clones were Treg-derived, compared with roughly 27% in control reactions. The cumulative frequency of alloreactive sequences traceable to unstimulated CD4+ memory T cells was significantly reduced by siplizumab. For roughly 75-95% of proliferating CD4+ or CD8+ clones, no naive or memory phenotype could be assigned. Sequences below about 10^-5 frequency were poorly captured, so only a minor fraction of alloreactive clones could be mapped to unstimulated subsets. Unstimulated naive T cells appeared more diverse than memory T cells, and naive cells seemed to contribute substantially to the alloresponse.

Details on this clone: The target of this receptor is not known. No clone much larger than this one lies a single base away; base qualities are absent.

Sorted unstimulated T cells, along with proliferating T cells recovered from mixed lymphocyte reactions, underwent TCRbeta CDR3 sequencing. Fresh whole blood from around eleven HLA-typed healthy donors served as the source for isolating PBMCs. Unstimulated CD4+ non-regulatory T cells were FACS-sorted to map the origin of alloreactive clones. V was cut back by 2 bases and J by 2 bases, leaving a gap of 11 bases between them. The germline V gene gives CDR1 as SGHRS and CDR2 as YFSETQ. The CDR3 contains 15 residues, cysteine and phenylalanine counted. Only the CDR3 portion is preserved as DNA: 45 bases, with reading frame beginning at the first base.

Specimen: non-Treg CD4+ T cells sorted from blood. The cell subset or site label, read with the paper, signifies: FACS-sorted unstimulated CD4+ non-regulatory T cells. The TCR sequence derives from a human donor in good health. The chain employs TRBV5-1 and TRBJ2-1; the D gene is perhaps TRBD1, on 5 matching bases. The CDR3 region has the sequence CASSLGRETYNEQFF. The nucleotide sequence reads TGCGCCAGCAGCTTAGGCAGGGAAACCTACAATGAGCAGTTCTTC.